This T cell receptor beta chain was observed in a study of Ad26.COV2.S vaccination and SARS-CoV-2 variants. Turning to the study itself: Intramuscular Ad26.COV2.S doses were given once or twice, 56 days apart. Study observations and caveats: Overall T cell responses may have been underestimated by the analyses of TCR breadth and depth.

Here immunoSEQ multiplex PCR was the method, and the copy in TCRdb shows in-frame clones only, minus some. The sample lists 300,000 to 400,000 clones, around 90% seen once, with approximately 5.9% in the top ten. Treatment defined: some 20 received Ad26.COV2.S at low or high dose, single or two shots; roughly five received placebo; per-sample allocation not given. Samples came from day 63 after the first vaccine or placebo injection. The donor was a Boston adult aged 18-55 years. An Ad26 vector expressing Wuhan-strain SARS-CoV-2 spike served as the vaccine. This CDR3 contains 14 residues. The germline CDR1 and CDR2 sequences are SQVTM and ANQGSEA. V lost 7 bases, J lost 3 bases, and 10 bases stayed unmatched. With respect to this clone: Its antigen is not known.

This receptor was identified in a person between 18 and 60 years old who received the Ad26.COV2.S COVID-19 vaccine or a placebo. The sample here was peripheral blood, taken in a trial of Ad26.COV2.S vaccine versus placebo. The rearrangement joins TRBV29-1 to TRBJ2-3, with 7 bases matching TRBD2. The CDR3 bases are TGCAGCGGGGATGGCGGGAGTACGACAGATACGCAGTATTTT. Its protein is CSGDGGSTTDTQYF.